The present entry profiles one T cell receptor beta chain with its context. Its antigen is currently unknown. J gave up 4 bases and V 4 bases, and 3 bases lay outside the gene matches. This CDR3 is built from 15 residues. Germline V gives CDR1 KGHSH, CDR2 LQKENI. The study profiled TCR beta VDJ and CDR3 using genomic DNA as template. TCRdb analysed the reads with MiXCR anew, one entry per CDR3 protein. The sample holds some 170,000 distinct CDR3 sequences, less than 65% seen once. The data belong to a study of CD8+CD57+ T cells in acquired aplastic anemia. Study information: Sorted CD4+ and CD8+ cells yielded about 2.9 ug of DNA on average.

Whole-study results and caveats: Levels of CD8+ Simpson's diversity were not significantly distinct in patients versus controls.

The patients chosen for sequencing had shown expansion of CD8+CD57+ cells (detected by flow cytometry). The study sampled blood from patients who had received no therapy. This clonotype originated in a human donor with aplastic anemia. The sample was sorted CD4+, CD8+, or CD8+CD57+ T cells (not recorded which) from PBMCs. This chain connects TRBV18 to TRBJ2-2; TRBD1 matches at 10 bases. This CDR3 is CASSQGTGVTGELFF. The DNA for the CDR3 is TGTGCCAGCTCACAAGGGACAGGGGTCACCGGGGAGCTGTTTTTT.